This T cell receptor (beta chain) was captured in a study of cytomegalovirus exposure and HLA in healthy donors. Worth noting for this clone: Antigen: not known.

The primer mix had 60 Vbeta and 13 Jbeta primers. Method: immunoSEQ multiplex PCR; TCRdb's copy keeps in-frame clones and lacks some. This table holds some 180,000 clones, over 65% found once. General study points: It was reported in a later analysis that an Asian-associated ancestry cluster showed fewer N-insertions than the roughly 620-donor mean. V- and J-gene trimming of TCR beta was linked (in a later analysis) to a missense DCLRE1C variant. Donor immune exposure was known only as CMV serostatus.

The junction had 13 bases not matched to a gene; V was cut back by 8 bases and J by 4 bases. This CDR3 region has 17 residues. Per germline, CDR1 SGHDN and CDR2 FVKESK. Sequencing was performed on PBMCs. The receptor was isolated from a man younger than 30 in good health and CMV-seronegative. The chain recombines TRBV14 with TRBJ2-2, with 10 bases fitting TRBD2. The CDR3 sequence: CASSNRLAGTITGELFF. CDR3 DNA sequence: TGTGCCAGCTCGAACCGACTAGCGGGTACCATCACCGGGGAGCTGTTTTTT. The variable domain in full, completed from reference TRBV14 and TRBJ2-2, reads EAGVTQFPSHSVIEKGQTVTLRCDPISGHDNLYWYRRVMGKEIKFLLHFVKESKQDESGMPNNRFLAERTGGTYSTLKVQPAELEDSGVYFCASSNRLAGTITGELFFGEGSRLTVL.